This TCR beta chain was recovered during a study of blood T cell repertoires in COVID-19. Background on the study: Samples taken during acute and convalescent COVID-19 were collected in the United States, Italy and Spain.

Cohorts were determined from participant-reported clinical history. Per the study methods: Nucleated cell number was recorded as an estimate derived from reference gene primer amplification. Repertoires were generated with immunoSEQ multiplex PCR, while TCRdb's copy carries only in-frame clones and drops some. V and J calls and clone size are those listed in that table; D and trimming were worked out from the DNA. The data hold about 190,000 clones, with roughly 83% observed a single time. Germline CDR1 reads KGHSH; CDR2 reads LQKENI. Trimming at V came to 2 bases and at J to 7 bases, leaving 2 bases not matched to a gene. The CDR3 spans 14 residues.

Sequencing used PBMCs or T cells enriched from blood (not recorded which). The chain carries TRBV18 and TRBJ1-5; 10 bases are shared with TRBD1. The TCR sequence derives from a woman aged 25 to 39 who had recovered from COVID-19. In nucleotides, the CDR3 is TGTGCCAGCTCACCAGGGACAGGGGCCCAGCCCCAGCATTTT. Amino acids: CASSPGTGAQPQHF.